This TCR beta chain was sequenced during a study of blood T cell repertoires in COVID-19. Study context: From the United States, Italy and Spain came samples of acute and convalescent COVID-19. Sources were T cells, B-cell-depleted T cells, or PBMCs; the material itself was cDNA or gDNA.

Original methodology: Estimation of nucleated cell counts was performed using reference gene primer amplification. Only in-frame clones appear in the TCRdb table, and some are missing; sequencing was by immunoSEQ multiplex PCR. The DNA gave D and trimming, while V, J and clone size come from that table. This sample has tens of thousands of clones, with roughly four fifths found just once. The CDR3 is 15 amino acids. Germline CDR1 is MGHRA and CDR2 is YSYEKL. V lost 0 bases and J lost 15; bases outside the gene matches: 9. This sequence joins TRBV4-1 and TRBJ2-1; 12 bases line up with TRBD2. The material sequenced was peripheral blood. The TCR originated in a woman of 80 years or more with acute or convalescent COVID-19. The CDR3 protein is CASSQERTSGIGRFF. The CDR3 bases are TGCGCCAGCAGCCAAGAAAGGACTAGCGGGATCGGGCGGTTCTTC.